This T cell receptor beta chain was sequenced in a study of T cells in tumors after PD-1 blockade. As for the study in general: Patients received pembrolizumab 200 mg every 3 weeks or cemiplimab 350 mg every 2 weeks.

The V and J ends lost 6 bases and 3 bases respectively, with 17 bases between them. The CDR3 runs to 15 residues. Germline CDR1 and CDR2: SQVTM and ANQGSEA. The method was immunoSEQ multiplex PCR; TCRdb's version includes in-frame clones alone and lacks a portion of them. The top ten clones hold around 43% of a sample with fewer than 40,000 clones, 70% to 75% of them seen once. This specimen consisted of PBMCs, obtained after anti-PD-1 treatment. The clonotype originates from a human donor with basal cell carcinoma. The chain uses TRBV29-1 and TRBJ2-2; no firm D call. The CDR3 loop is CSVADSRGDTGELFF. The DNA of the CDR3 is TGCAGCGTGGCTGACTCCCGCGGAGACACCGGGGAGCTGTTTTTT.